The present T cell receptor (beta chain) was sequenced within a study of identical twins. Study-level results: Twin pairs' shared out-of-frame alpha sequences were enriched in low generation probability.

TCRdb re-analysed the 5' RACE reads in MiXCR, keeping a single row per CDR3 protein. The sample yields some 760,000 distinct CDR3 sequences, over 15% seen once. V lost 5 bases, J lost 2 bases, and 12 bases stayed unmatched. From germline, CDR1 is MNHNS and CDR2 SASEGT. This CDR3 is 18 amino acids long. This clonotype showed up just a few times. Its antigen remains unidentified. These data were likewise used in another study, on T cells expressing NK-cell markers. That source adds: Similarly, these clonotypes led the CD3+CD56-NKG2C+ fraction as well in four donors.

The source of this sequence is a woman under 30 in good health. The specimen sequenced was PBMCs. This sequence joins TRBV6-1 and TRBJ1-6; 7 bases align to TRBD1. The CDR3 DNA is TGTGCCAGCAGTCCTTCATCCAGGGGGACGCCCTATAATTCACCCCTCCACTTT. This gives the protein CASSPSSRGTPYNSPLHF.